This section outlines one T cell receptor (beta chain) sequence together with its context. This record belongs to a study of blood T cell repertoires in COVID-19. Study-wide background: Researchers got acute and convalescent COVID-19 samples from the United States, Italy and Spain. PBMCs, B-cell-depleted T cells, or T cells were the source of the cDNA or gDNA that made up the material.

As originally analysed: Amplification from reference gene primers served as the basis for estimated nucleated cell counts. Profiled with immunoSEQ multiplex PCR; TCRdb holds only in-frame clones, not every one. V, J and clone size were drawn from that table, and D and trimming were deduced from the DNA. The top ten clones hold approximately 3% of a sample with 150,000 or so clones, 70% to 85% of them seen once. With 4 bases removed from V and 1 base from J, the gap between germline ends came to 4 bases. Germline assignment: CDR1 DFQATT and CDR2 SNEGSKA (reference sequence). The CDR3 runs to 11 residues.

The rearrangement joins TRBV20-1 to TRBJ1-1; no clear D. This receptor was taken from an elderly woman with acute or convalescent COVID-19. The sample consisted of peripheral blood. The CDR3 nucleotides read TGCAGTGCTAAACAGAACACTGAAGCTTTCTTT. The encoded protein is CSAKQNTEAFF.